Listed below are T cell receptor beta chains from one sample, sequenced in a study of blood T cells in healthy people across ages. TCRdb analysed the 5' RACE reads with MiXCR anew, one entry per CDR3 protein. This sample has about 940,000 distinct CDR3 sequences, with around 49% found just once. The sample was blood. Receptors were obtained from a man aged 25 to 40 in good health. The CDR3 runs from the conserved cysteine through the conserved F or W. Fields, in order: CDR3 DNA, CDR3 protein, D gene, J gene, clone size, V gene. The D gene is left open where the match is weak. Some rows mark clone size as missing; the rest say once, few, many or name a class of expanded clone.

cdr3_nt: TGTGCCAGCAGGGGGGTTGGGGCTAATGAAAAACTGTTTTTT; cdr3_aa: CASRGVGANEKLFF; d_call: -; j_call: TRBJ1-4; clone_size: -; v_call: TRBV27
cdr3_nt: TGCGCCAGCAGCCAAGAAGGGACCAACACTGAAGCTTTCTTT; cdr3_aa: CASSQEGTNTEAFF; d_call: -; j_call: TRBJ1-1; clone_size: -; v_call: TRBV4-3
cdr3_nt: TGTGCCAGCAGTACCGAAGGGACGGGGTCCTACGAGCAGTACTTC; cdr3_aa: CASSTEGTGSYEQYF; d_call: -; j_call: TRBJ2-7; clone_size: -; v_call: TRBV6-2/TRBV6-3
cdr3_nt: TGTGCCAGCAGCCAAGATCTCGGGTCAGCCTACGAGCAGTACTTC; cdr3_aa: CASSQDLGSAYEQYF; d_call: -; j_call: TRBJ2-7; clone_size: -; v_call: TRBV4-2
cdr3_nt: TGCGCCAGCAGCCACCCGGGACTAGCGGGAAGCACAGATACGCAGTATTTT; cdr3_aa: CASSHPGLAGSTDTQYF; d_call: TRBD2; j_call: TRBJ2-3; clone_size: -; v_call: TRBV4-1
cdr3_nt: TGTGCCAGCAGCTTTGTCGGAGACGGTGAGACCCAGTACTTC; cdr3_aa: CASSFVGDGETQYF; d_call: -; j_call: TRBJ2-5; clone_size: -; v_call: TRBV28
cdr3_nt: TGTGCCAGCAGTTTAGTAGCAACGTACGAGCAGTACTTC; cdr3_aa: CASSLVATYEQYF; d_call: -; j_call: TRBJ2-7; clone_size: few; v_call: TRBV27
cdr3_nt: TGTGCCAGCAGCCCGGGACAGGGGACGGTGAACACTGAAGCTTTCTTT; cdr3_aa: CASSPGQGTVNTEAFF; d_call: TRBD1; j_call: TRBJ1-1; clone_size: -; v_call: TRBV4-2
cdr3_nt: TGCAGTGCTAGTAATACGGATCCCTGGGAGCAGTACTTC; cdr3_aa: CSASNTDPWEQYF; d_call: -; j_call: TRBJ2-7; clone_size: many; v_call: TRBV20-1
cdr3_nt: TGTGCCAGCACAAACCCTACATCACGGTCCTCGGGGGGAATCTACAATGAGCAGTTCTTC; cdr3_aa: CASTNPTSRSSGGIYNEQFF; d_call: TRBD2; j_call: TRBJ2-1; clone_size: -; v_call: TRBV7-2
cdr3_nt: TGTGCCATCAGTGAGTCGGGGTCGGTTCAGTACTTC; cdr3_aa: CAISESGSVQYF; d_call: -; j_call: TRBJ2-7; clone_size: -; v_call: TRBV10-3
cdr3_nt: TGCGCCAGCAACGTGCAGAACTTAAACACAGATACGCAGTATTTT; cdr3_aa: CASNVQNLNTDTQYF; d_call: -; j_call: TRBJ2-3; clone_size: -; v_call: TRBV5-1
cdr3_nt: TGTGCCAGCAGCCGCCAGGGTAATAGGGCCTACAATGAGCAGTTCTTC; cdr3_aa: CASSRQGNRAYNEQFF; d_call: -; j_call: TRBJ2-1; clone_size: few; v_call: TRBV5-6
cdr3_nt: TGTGCCAGCAGCAACGACATGATCTATACGGGCGAGCAGTACTTC; cdr3_aa: CASSNDMIYTGEQYF; d_call: -; j_call: TRBJ2-7; clone_size: -; v_call: TRBV7-2
cdr3_nt: TGTGCCATCAGTGTCGGGACTAGCGGCGACACAGATACGCAGTATTTT; cdr3_aa: CAISVGTSGDTDTQYF; d_call: TRBD2; j_call: TRBJ2-3; clone_size: -; v_call: TRBV10-3
cdr3_nt: TGCAGCGTTGATTCCGGCCGCTACACCTTC; cdr3_aa: CSVDSGRYTF; d_call: -; j_call: TRBJ1-2; clone_size: -; v_call: TRBV29-1
cdr3_nt: TGTGCCAGCAGTTTGAGGAGCGGGGGGCTTAAAGAGACCCAGTACTTC; cdr3_aa: CASSLRSGGLKETQYF; d_call: TRBD2; j_call: TRBJ2-5; clone_size: few; v_call: TRBV12-3/TRBV12-4
cdr3_nt: TGCAGCGTTGAACGTACAGGGTTGTGGTCGGGGAACACTGAAGCTTTCTTT; cdr3_aa: CSVERTGLWSGNTEAFF; d_call: -; j_call: TRBJ1-1; clone_size: once; v_call: TRBV29-1
cdr3_nt: TGTGCCAGCAGTGACCGGACGGGGACTCGGAGGAGCACAGATACGCAGTATTTT; cdr3_aa: CASSDRTGTRRSTDTQYF; d_call: -; j_call: TRBJ2-3; clone_size: -; v_call: TRBV6-4
cdr3_nt: TGTGCCAGCAGCTTACGGCGGACTAATGAAAAACTGTTTTTT; cdr3_aa: CASSLRRTNEKLFF; d_call: -; j_call: TRBJ1-4; clone_size: many; v_call: TRBV7-2
cdr3_nt: TGTGCCAACAGTTTGTCCGGCAGAAAAAACTCTGGGGCCAACGTCCTGACTTTC; cdr3_aa: CANSLSGRKNSGANVLTF; d_call: -; j_call: TRBJ2-6; clone_size: -; v_call: TRBV12-3/TRBV12-4
cdr3_nt: TGCAGTGCTAGAGGTCGGGGGGTCGGCACAGATACGCAGTATTTT; cdr3_aa: CSARGRGVGTDTQYF; d_call: TRBD2; j_call: TRBJ2-3; clone_size: -; v_call: TRBV20-1
cdr3_nt: TGTGCCAGCAGTAACCCCGTTGTTAGGTTCTTC; cdr3_aa: CASSNPVVRFF; d_call: -; j_call: TRBJ2-1; clone_size: -; v_call: TRBV6-2/TRBV6-3
cdr3_nt: TGTGCCAGCAGCCAAGATCAGGGACGGACCTACGAGCAGTACTTC; cdr3_aa: CASSQDQGRTYEQYF; d_call: -; j_call: TRBJ2-7; clone_size: -; v_call: TRBV3-1
cdr3_nt: TGTGCCATCAGTGGTCCTGGGACAGGGCTTCGGGAGCAGTACTTC; cdr3_aa: CAISGPGTGLREQYF; d_call: TRBD1; j_call: TRBJ2-5; clone_size: -; v_call: TRBV10-3
cdr3_nt: TGCGCCAGCAGCCAAGAAATAGCGGGGGCTTCCTACAATGAGCAGTTCTTC; cdr3_aa: CASSQEIAGASYNEQFF; d_call: TRBD2; j_call: TRBJ2-1; clone_size: few; v_call: TRBV4-1
cdr3_nt: TGCGCCAGCAGCCCCTTAGCGGGGGAGGCGTACAATGAGCAGTTCTTC; cdr3_aa: CASSPLAGEAYNEQFF; d_call: TRBD2; j_call: TRBJ2-1; clone_size: few; v_call: TRBV5-1
cdr3_nt: TGCAGTGCTAGAGTAAGCGGGGGGGCCAGTAATGAGCAGTTCTTC; cdr3_aa: CSARVSGGASNEQFF; d_call: TRBD2; j_call: TRBJ2-1; clone_size: few; v_call: TRBV20-1
cdr3_nt: TGCAGTGCTAAACACAGGACAGGGTTCGATTCACCCCTCCACTTT; cdr3_aa: CSAKHRTGFDSPLHF; d_call: TRBD1; j_call: TRBJ1-6; clone_size: -; v_call: TRBV20-1
cdr3_nt: TGCGCCAGCAGCAGACCGGACCCTCGGGAGACCCAGTACTTC; cdr3_aa: CASSRPDPRETQYF; d_call: -; j_call: TRBJ2-5; clone_size: -; v_call: TRBV5-1
cdr3_nt: TGTGCCAGCCTGGCGGGAACCTACAATGAGCAGTTCTTC; cdr3_aa: CASLAGTYNEQFF; d_call: -; j_call: TRBJ2-1; clone_size: once; v_call: TRBV5-6
cdr3_nt: TGTGCCAGTTCCTCACCCGGGTGGAACACTGAAGCTTTCTTT; cdr3_aa: CASSSPGWNTEAFF; d_call: -; j_call: TRBJ1-1; clone_size: -; v_call: TRBV6-5
cdr3_nt: TGTGCCAGCAGCCCTAGGACAGGGACCGGCACCCAGTACTTC; cdr3_aa: CASSPRTGTGTQYF; d_call: TRBD1; j_call: TRBJ2-5; clone_size: -; v_call: TRBV9
cdr3_nt: TGTGCCAGCAGCCAAGGTAGCGGGGGGCCAAGAGATACGCAGTATTTT; cdr3_aa: CASSQGSGGPRDTQYF; d_call: TRBD2; j_call: TRBJ2-3; clone_size: -; v_call: TRBV3-1
cdr3_nt: TGCGCCAGCAGCCAAGGACGGTCTGCTCACGAGCAGTACTTC; cdr3_aa: CASSQGRSAHEQYF; d_call: -; j_call: TRBJ2-7; clone_size: -; v_call: TRBV4-3
cdr3_nt: TGTGCCAGCAGCTTAGTGTCAACTTATGGCTACACCTTC; cdr3_aa: CASSLVSTYGYTF; d_call: -; j_call: TRBJ1-2; clone_size: -; v_call: TRBV7-2
cdr3_nt: TGCAGTGCTATAGGGGACAAGTCCTACAATGAGCAGTACTTC; cdr3_aa: CSAIGDKSYNEQYF; d_call: -; j_call: TRBJ2-7; clone_size: few; v_call: TRBV20-1
cdr3_nt: TGTGCCAGCAGCTTAGCGCTTAACAGCCAAGAGACCCAGTACTTC; cdr3_aa: CASSLALNSQETQYF; d_call: -; j_call: TRBJ2-5; clone_size: -; v_call: TRBV7-2
cdr3_nt: TGTGCCAGCAGACTCAGGGGGTCCAATCAGCCCCAGCATTTT; cdr3_aa: CASRLRGSNQPQHF; d_call: TRBD1; j_call: TRBJ1-5; clone_size: -; v_call: TRBV6-5
cdr3_nt: TGCGCCAGCAGGGTTGTTCTGGGCTCCTACAATGAGCAGTTCTTC; cdr3_aa: CASRVVLGSYNEQFF; d_call: -; j_call: TRBJ2-1; clone_size: -; v_call: TRBV5-1
cdr3_nt: TGCGCCAGCAGCTTTGAGGTTACGGGAAACACCATATATTTT; cdr3_aa: CASSFEVTGNTIYF; d_call: -; j_call: TRBJ1-3; clone_size: -; v_call: TRBV5-1
cdr3_nt: TGCGCCAGCGCCAAGCCCACAGGGGTCACCTACGAGCAGTACTTC; cdr3_aa: CASAKPTGVTYEQYF; d_call: TRBD1; j_call: TRBJ2-7; clone_size: -; v_call: TRBV4-1
cdr3_nt: TGTGCCAGCACGAAAGAGGGACTCCCAGATACGCAGTATTTT; cdr3_aa: CASTKEGLPDTQYF; d_call: -; j_call: TRBJ2-3; clone_size: -; v_call: TRBV25-1
cdr3_nt: TGTGCCAGCAGTGAAACAGGTGGAGACACTGAAGCTTTCTTT; cdr3_aa: CASSETGGDTEAFF; d_call: -; j_call: TRBJ1-1; clone_size: -; v_call: TRBV6-1
cdr3_nt: TGTGCCAGCAGTTCAGCGGCAGACATCATATTCGAGCAGTACTTC; cdr3_aa: CASSSAADIIFEQYF; d_call: -; j_call: TRBJ2-7; clone_size: few; v_call: TRBV6-2/TRBV6-3
cdr3_nt: TGTGCCAGCAGCCAAGATGGAGGGTTCCCTACGCAGTATTTT; cdr3_aa: CASSQDGGFPTQYF; d_call: -; j_call: TRBJ2-3; clone_size: few; v_call: TRBV3-1
cdr3_nt: TGTGCCAGCAGGGAGGTCTCCACCGGGGAGCTGTTTTTT; cdr3_aa: CASREVSTGELFF; d_call: -; j_call: TRBJ2-2; clone_size: few; v_call: TRBV6-2/TRBV6-3
cdr3_nt: TGTGCCAGCTCACCACCGAGTGGACGGGGAAGTAATGAGCAGTTCTTC; cdr3_aa: CASSPPSGRGSNEQFF; d_call: -; j_call: TRBJ2-1; clone_size: few; v_call: TRBV18
cdr3_nt: TGTGCCAGCAGCCTGACAGGTCCTGCCTACGAGCAGTACTTC; cdr3_aa: CASSLTGPAYEQYF; d_call: -; j_call: TRBJ2-7; clone_size: -; v_call: TRBV7-2
cdr3_nt: TGCAGTGCTAGGGTTTCTCAGGGGGCGCGAGGCTACACCTTC; cdr3_aa: CSARVSQGARGYTF; d_call: TRBD1; j_call: TRBJ1-2; clone_size: few; v_call: TRBV20-1
cdr3_nt: TGCGCCAGCAGCTTGGAAGCTAGCTTCCACGGGGAGCTGTTTTTT; cdr3_aa: CASSLEASFHGELFF; d_call: -; j_call: TRBJ2-2; clone_size: -; v_call: TRBV5-1
cdr3_nt: TGTGCCAGCAGACCCGGGGTATGGGGCAATCAGCCCCAGCATTTT; cdr3_aa: CASRPGVWGNQPQHF; d_call: -; j_call: TRBJ1-5; clone_size: -; v_call: TRBV6-5
cdr3_nt: TGTGCCAGCAGTTTGGCCGGGACAGGGTTATCGTACGAGCAGTACTTC; cdr3_aa: CASSLAGTGLSYEQYF; d_call: TRBD1; j_call: TRBJ2-7; clone_size: -; v_call: TRBV28
cdr3_nt: TGTGCCAGCAGTCTCGGCCGAATCGAGAGCTACACCTTC; cdr3_aa: CASSLGRIESYTF; d_call: -; j_call: TRBJ1-2; clone_size: -; v_call: TRBV28
cdr3_nt: TGCGCCAGCAGCCAAGATCAATACGGAATCTCCTACGAGCAGTACTTC; cdr3_aa: CASSQDQYGISYEQYF; d_call: -; j_call: TRBJ2-7; clone_size: -; v_call: TRBV4-1
cdr3_nt: TGCAGTGCTAGAGGGCACTCCGGCGGGAACACTGAAGCTTTCTTT; cdr3_aa: CSARGHSGGNTEAFF; d_call: -; j_call: TRBJ1-1; clone_size: -; v_call: TRBV20-1
cdr3_nt: TGCAGTGCTAGGAAGCAGAACTTCCAAGAGACCCAGTACTTC; cdr3_aa: CSARKQNFQETQYF; d_call: -; j_call: TRBJ2-5; clone_size: -; v_call: TRBV20-1